The 23 T cell receptor beta chains below all came from one sample that was sequenced in a study of blood T cell repertoires in COVID-19. Assay: immunoSEQ multiplex PCR; the TCRdb copy retains only in-frame clones and omits some. The repertoire holds 160,000 or so clones, with more than 85% as singletons. Sequencing was performed on peripheral blood. The origin of the receptors is an older woman with COVID-19, enrolled during active disease.

J is TRBJ2-1 and V is TRBV3-1 (or the pseudogene TRBV3-2); perhaps TRBD2 as D (6 bases). V was clipped by 5 bases and J by 4 bases, with 21 bases between them. Germline V CDR1 and CDR2: LGHDT, YNNKEL (reference sequence). The CDR3 loop spans 17 amino acids. The CDR3 bases are TGTGCCAGCAGCACTCAACTCGGGACGGGAGATTACAATGAGCAGTTCTTC. It translates to CASSTQLGTGDYNEQFF.

V is TRBV6-6 and J is TRBJ2-7, with D possibly TRBD1 on 6 matching bases. CDR1 is MNHNY, CDR2 SVGAGI, per germline (reference sequence). The germline V and J ends were trimmed by 6 bases and 3 bases, with 15 bases remaining between them. The CDR3 runs 14 residues. The CDR3 coding sequence is TGTGCCAGCAGATTCTCGGACAGAAACTACGAGCAGTACTTC. It codes for CASRFSDRNYEQYF.

This clone showed up just once. The V call is TRBV6-2 or TRBV6-3, the J call TRBJ2-3; 8 positions agree with TRBD2. The trim removed 2 bases at V and 2 bases at J, leaving 3 bases unmatched. The CDR3 covers 15 residues. CDR1 and CDR2 (germline): MNHEY, SVGEGT. Here the CDR3 DNA reads TGTGCCAGCAGTTACATGGGACTAGACACAGATACGCAGTATTTT. Protein sequence: CASSYMGLDTDTQYF.

This clone was seen a single time. The chain has TRBV12-3 or TRBV12-4 and TRBJ2-3; 7 bases line up with TRBD2. Trimming removed 3 bases from V and 8 bases from J; junction bases left unmatched: 5. This CDR3 has 13 amino acids. Written as DNA, the CDR3 is TGTGCCAGCAGTTTTACTAGCGACGCTACGCAGTATTTT. This sequence encodes CASSFTSDATQYF.

The CDR3 region is CASSILEKGRKLFF. Here the CDR3 DNA reads TGTGCCAGTAGTATATTAGAGAAAGGGAGAAAACTGTTTTTT. V and J are TRBV19 and TRBJ1-4; D unclear. CDR1 is LNHDA, CDR2 SQIVND, per germline (reference sequence). This CDR3 is 14 amino acids long. V was trimmed by 2 bases and J by 10 bases, leaving 14 bases between them.

CDR3 in amino acids: CASSFRDRGHKLFF. The CDR3 DNA follows: TGTGCCAGCAGCTTCCGGGACAGGGGACATAAACTGTTTTTT. The gene calls are TRBV5-6 and TRBJ1-4; TRBD1 matches at 10 bases. J was trimmed by 11 bases and V by 2 bases; bases with no gene match: 6. This CDR3 region has 14 residues. CDR1 is SGHDT, CDR2 YYEEEE, per germline.

CDR3 sequence (DNA): TGTGCCAGCAGTTACGGCAGTCGATCTGGAAACACCATATATTTT. Protein sequence: CASSYGSRSGNTIYF. The chain couples TRBV6-5 to TRBJ1-3; D is undetermined. The germline V gene encodes CDR1 MNHEY and CDR2 SVGAGI. The CDR3 extends over 15 amino acids. With 2 bases removed from V and 1 base from J, the gap between germline ends came to 9 bases.

V is TRBV5-1 and J is TRBJ1-1; the D is unclear. The CDR3 is 13 residues long. Germline V CDR1 and CDR2: SGHRS, YFSETQ. The V end lost 0 bases, the J end lost 3 bases, and 6 bases lay between the germline ends. CDR3 coding DNA: TGCGCCAGCAGCTTGGCCCTTCACACTGAAGCTTTCTTT. Protein sequence: CASSLALHTEAFF.

V gene TRBV6-1 combines with J gene TRBJ1-2; 8 positions match TRBD1. The length of the CDR3 is 14 residues. Per the germline V gene, CDR1 is MNHNS and CDR2 is SASEGT. The V segment lost 1 base and the J segment 7 bases; nucleotides outside the gene matches: 5. Written as DNA, the CDR3 is TGTGCCAGCAGTGAAGGGACAGGGATATTTGGCTACACCTTC. It codes for CASSEGTGIFGYTF.

The chain joins TRBV25-1 to TRBJ2-1; TRBD2 might be the D (5 bases). Germline CDR1 is MGHDK and CDR2 is SYGVNS. This CDR3 is built from 14 residues. The V and J ends lost 4 bases and 3 bases respectively, with 10 bases between them. CDR3: CASSGTLRYNEQFF. The CDR3 DNA sequence: TGTGCCAGCAGTGGGACTTTACGCTACAATGAGCAGTTCTTC.

The chain joins TRBV5-4 to TRBJ2-2; 7 bases are shared with TRBD2. This CDR3 has 16 residues. Germline loops: CDR1 SGHNT, CDR2 YYREEE (reference sequence). V shed 4 bases, J shed 1 base, and the junction held 7 bases outside the gene matches. The CDR3 DNA reads as TGTGCCAGCAGCACACCCGGGGGGTTGAACACCGGGGAGCTGTTTTTT. Translated: CASSTPGGLNTGELFF. Combining the CDR3 with reference TRBV5-4 and TRBJ2-2 gives the whole variable domain ETGVTQSPTHLIKTRGQQVTLRCSSQSGHNTVSWYQQALGQGPQFIFQYYREEENGRGNFPPRFSGLQFPNYSSELNVNALELDDSALYLCASSTPGGLNTGELFFGEGSRLTVL.

The chain joins TRBV6-2 or TRBV6-3 to TRBJ1-5, with 8 nucleotides matching TRBD1. This CDR3 comprises 16 residues. After removal of 2 bases from V and 11 bases from J, the junction contained 14 bases not matched to a gene. The germline V gene has CDR1 MNHEY and CDR2 SVGEGT. The CDR3 DNA reads as TGTGCCAGCAGTTACATTTCCGGGACAGGCAAAGAAACCCAGCATTTT. It specifies CASSYISGTGKETQHF.

This clone was counted only a few times. V and J are TRBV27 and TRBJ1-5; no definite D call. V was shortened by 3 bases and J by 3 bases, with 6 bases between the two germline ends. CDR1 is MNHEY and CDR2 is SMNVEV in the germline V gene (reference sequence). The CDR3 totals 13 residues. As DNA, the CDR3 is TGTGCCAGCAGTTTCGAGTTCAATCAGCCCCAGCATTTT. This codes for CASSFEFNQPQHF.

A note on this clone: Relative to the germline gene, one junction end is altered; a read error may explain this. The rearrangement uses TRBV7-7 and TRBJ2-2; D gene ambiguous. CDR1 is SSHAT, CDR2 FNYEAQ, per germline (reference sequence). The CDR3 extends over 17 amino acids. The CDR3 here is CASSLGSSDGNTGELFF. The CDR3 region has the DNA TGTGCTAGCAGCTTAGGGTCATCAGATGGGAACACCGGGGAGCTGTTTTTT.

This chain uses TRBV9 with TRBJ1-6; D perhaps matches TRBD1 (5 bases). V shed 6 bases and J shed 6 bases, with 10 bases lying between them. Germline CDR1 is SGDLS and CDR2 is YYNGEE. The CDR3 length is 13 residues. Here the CDR3 DNA reads TGTGCCAGCACAGACAGACTTAATTCACCCCTCCACTTT. It specifies CASTDRLNSPLHF.

This clone was counted a single time. The genes are TRBV9 and TRBJ2-2; 7 bases match TRBD1. Trimming removed 2 bases from V and 0 bases from J; junction bases left unmatched: 1. The CDR3 is 15 amino acids. Germline-derived CDR1 and CDR2 are SGDLS and YYNGEE. Here the CDR3 DNA reads TGTGCCAGCAGCGTCGGACAGGCGAACACCGGGGAGCTGTTTTTT. Amino acids: CASSVGQANTGELFF.

This chain uses TRBV20-1 with TRBJ1-1; TRBD1 might be the D (5 bases). The V gene lost 3 bases and the J gene lost 5 bases, with 16 bases spanning the gap. This CDR3 comprises 14 residues. CDR1 is DFQATT, CDR2 SNEGSKA, per germline (reference sequence). The CDR3 here is CSASMEGMGTEAFF. CDR3 DNA: TGCAGTGCTAGTATGGAGGGGATGGGGACTGAAGCTTTCTTT.

The rearrangement joins TRBV7-9 to TRBJ2-3, with a tentative D call TRBD2 (7 bases). This CDR3 has 16 amino acids. V gave up 5 bases and J gave up 2 bases, with 17 bases separating them. Germline V gene data show CDR1 as SEHNR and CDR2 as FQNEAQ (reference sequence). CDR3 in amino acids: CASSAPGGLFTDTQYF. The CDR3 DNA is TGTGCCAGCAGCGCCCCCGGGGGGCTTTTCACAGATACGCAGTATTTT.

As DNA, the CDR3 is TGTGCCAGCAGCTTAGCACAGGGCTTAGTGGATGAAAAACTGTTTTTT. This sequence encodes CASSLAQGLVDEKLFF. The V gene is TRBV7-2, the J gene TRBJ1-4; maybe TRBD1 (6 bases). CDR1 and CDR2 (germline): SGHTA, FQGNSA. CDR3 size: 16 residues. Trimming shortened V by 0 bases and J by 6 bases, and 14 bases separated the two germline ends.

This clone was seen just once. DNA of the CDR3: TGTGCCAGCAGTTACTCGTCGAACAGGGTCTATGGCTACACCTTC. The encoded protein is CASSYSSNRVYGYTF. V is TRBV6-5 and J is TRBJ1-2; perhaps TRBD1 as D (6 bases). This CDR3 has 15 amino acids. Germline lookup yields CDR1 MNHEY and CDR2 SVGAGI. V was cut by 0 bases and J by 4 bases, with 12 bases left in between.

This sequence joins TRBV9 and TRBJ1-4; D uncertain. Germline values: CDR1 SGDLS, CDR2 YYNGEE. The CDR3 is 16 residues long. V lost 0 bases, J lost 0 bases, and 9 bases lay in between. CDR3 coding DNA: TGTGCCAGCAGCGTAGGGGCAGCCACAACTAATGAAAAACTGTTTTTT. It translates to CASSVGAATTNEKLFF.

This chain joins TRBV9 and TRBJ2-1, with 9 bases fitting TRBD2. The V gene end was trimmed by 0 bases and the J gene end by 5 bases; junction bases not matched to a gene: 3. Germline values: CDR1 SGDLS, CDR2 YYNGEE. This CDR3 is built from 15 residues. The CDR3 DNA follows: TGTGCCAGCAGCGTAGGACTAGCGGCAAACAATGAGCAGTTCTTC. It is translated as CASSVGLAANNEQFF.

CDR3 sequence: CASRGGLTEAFF. CDR3 nucleotides: TGTGCCAGTCGGGGGGGTCTAACTGAAGCTTTCTTT. The chain joins TRBV27 to TRBJ1-1; D possibly corresponds to TRBD1 (5 bases). Germline V CDR1 and CDR2: MNHEY, SMNVEV (reference sequence). Trimming left V 9 bases short and J 5 bases short, with 13 bases between. The CDR3 length is 12 residues.